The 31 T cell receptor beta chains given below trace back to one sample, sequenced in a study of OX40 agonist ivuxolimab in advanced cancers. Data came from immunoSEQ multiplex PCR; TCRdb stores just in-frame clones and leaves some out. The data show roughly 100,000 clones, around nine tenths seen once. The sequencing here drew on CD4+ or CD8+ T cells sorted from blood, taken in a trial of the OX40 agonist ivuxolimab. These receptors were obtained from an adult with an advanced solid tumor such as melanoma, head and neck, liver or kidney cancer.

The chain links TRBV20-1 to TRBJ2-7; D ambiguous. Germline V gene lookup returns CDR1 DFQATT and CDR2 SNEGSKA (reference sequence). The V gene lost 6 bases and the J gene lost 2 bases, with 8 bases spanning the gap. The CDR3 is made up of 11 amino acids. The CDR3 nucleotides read TGCAGTGCCTCAGGACCCTACGAGCAGTACTTC. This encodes CSASGPYEQYF.

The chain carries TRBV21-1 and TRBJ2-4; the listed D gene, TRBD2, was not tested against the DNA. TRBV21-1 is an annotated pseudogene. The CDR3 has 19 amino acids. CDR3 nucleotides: TGTGCCAGCAGCAAAGAAAGACTAGCGGGGGGTAGGGCCAAAAACATTCAGTACTTC. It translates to CASSKERLAGGRAKNIQYF.

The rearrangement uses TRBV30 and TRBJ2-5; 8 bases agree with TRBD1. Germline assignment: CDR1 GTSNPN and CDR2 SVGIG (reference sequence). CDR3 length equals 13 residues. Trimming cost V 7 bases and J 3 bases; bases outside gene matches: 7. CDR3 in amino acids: CASSQGAEETQYF. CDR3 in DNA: TGTGCCTCGTCGCAGGGGGCTGAAGAGACCCAGTACTTC.

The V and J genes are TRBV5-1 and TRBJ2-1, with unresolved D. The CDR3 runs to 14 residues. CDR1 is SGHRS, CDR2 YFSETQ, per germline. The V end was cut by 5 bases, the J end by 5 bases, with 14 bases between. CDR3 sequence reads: CASSWSATDNEQFF. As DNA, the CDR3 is TGCGCCAGCAGTTGGTCTGCAACTGACAATGAGCAGTTCTTC.

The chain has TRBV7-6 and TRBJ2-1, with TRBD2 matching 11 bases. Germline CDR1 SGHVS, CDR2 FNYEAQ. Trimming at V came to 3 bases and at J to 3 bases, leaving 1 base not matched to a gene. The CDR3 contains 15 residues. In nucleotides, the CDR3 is TGTGCCAGCAGCTTGGGGACTAGCGGCTACAATGAGCAGTTCTTC. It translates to CASSLGTSGYNEQFF.

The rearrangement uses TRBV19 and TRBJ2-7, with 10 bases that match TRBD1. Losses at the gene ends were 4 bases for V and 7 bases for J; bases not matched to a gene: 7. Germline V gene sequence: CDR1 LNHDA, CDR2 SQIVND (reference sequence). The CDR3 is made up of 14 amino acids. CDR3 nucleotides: TGTGCCAGTAGTAAAGGGACAGGGGTCCAGGAGCAGTACTTC. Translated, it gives CASSKGTGVQEQYF.

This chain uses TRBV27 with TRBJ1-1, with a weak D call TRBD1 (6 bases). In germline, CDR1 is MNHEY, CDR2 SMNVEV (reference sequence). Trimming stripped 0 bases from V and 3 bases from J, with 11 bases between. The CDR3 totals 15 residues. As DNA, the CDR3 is TGTGCCAGCAGTTTATCGGCGGGGGCGGACACTGAAGCTTTCTTT. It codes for CASSLSAGADTEAFF.

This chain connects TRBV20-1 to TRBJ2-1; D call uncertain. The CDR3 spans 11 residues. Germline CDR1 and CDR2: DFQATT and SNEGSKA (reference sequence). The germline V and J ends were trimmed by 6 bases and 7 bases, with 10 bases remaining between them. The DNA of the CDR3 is TGCAGTGCAGTCCGCTCTAATGAGCAGTTCTTC. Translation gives CSAVRSNEQFF.

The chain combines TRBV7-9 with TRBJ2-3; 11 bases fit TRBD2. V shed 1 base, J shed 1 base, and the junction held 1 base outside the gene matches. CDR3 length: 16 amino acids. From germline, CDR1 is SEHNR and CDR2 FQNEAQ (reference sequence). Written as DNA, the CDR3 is TGTGCCAGCAGCTTAGGGGGACTAGCGGGCACAGATACGCAGTATTTT. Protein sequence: CASSLGGLAGTDTQYF.

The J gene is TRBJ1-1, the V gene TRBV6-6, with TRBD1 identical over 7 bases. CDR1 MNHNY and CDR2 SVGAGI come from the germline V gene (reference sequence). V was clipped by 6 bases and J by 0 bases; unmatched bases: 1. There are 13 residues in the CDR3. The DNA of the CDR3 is TGTGCCAGCAGACAGGGGTTGAACACTGAAGCTTTCTTT. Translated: CASRQGLNTEAFF.

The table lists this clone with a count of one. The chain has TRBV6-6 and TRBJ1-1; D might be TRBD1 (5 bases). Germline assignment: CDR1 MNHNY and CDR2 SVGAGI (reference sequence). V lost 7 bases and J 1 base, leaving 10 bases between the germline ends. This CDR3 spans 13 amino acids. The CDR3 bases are TGTGCCAGCACCGCTACAGGGAACACTGAAGCTTTCTTT. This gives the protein CASTATGNTEAFF.

This chain's CDR3 is CASLRTGSADEQFF. The CDR3 nucleotides are TGTGCCAGCCTCCGGACAGGGTCTGCGGATGAGCAGTTCTTC. V usage is TRBV19 and J usage is TRBJ2-1, with 8 bases identical to TRBD1. The germline V gene has CDR1 LNHDA and CDR2 SQIVND (reference sequence). This CDR3 comprises 14 residues. Germline trimming cut 9 bases from V and 8 bases from J; bases unmatched to any gene: 12.

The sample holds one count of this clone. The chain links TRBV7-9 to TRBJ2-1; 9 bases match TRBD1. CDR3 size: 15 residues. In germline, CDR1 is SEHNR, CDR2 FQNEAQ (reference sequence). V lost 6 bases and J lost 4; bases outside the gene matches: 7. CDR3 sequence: CASSQTGGLYNEQFF. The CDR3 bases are TGTGCCAGCAGTCAAACAGGGGGCCTGTACAATGAGCAGTTCTTC.

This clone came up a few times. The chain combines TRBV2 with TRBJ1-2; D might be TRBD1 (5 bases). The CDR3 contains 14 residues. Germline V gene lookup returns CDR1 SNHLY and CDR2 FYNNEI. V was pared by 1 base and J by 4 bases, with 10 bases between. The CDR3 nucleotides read TGTGCCAGCAGTGAAGAGACAGTTTTCTATGGCTACACCTTC. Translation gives CASSEETVFYGYTF.

DNA of the CDR3: TGTGCCAGCAGTGAACGGTTGCGGGAGTCGGGGAATACGCAGTATTTT. It yields the protein CASSERLRESGNTQYF. J is TRBJ2-3 and V is TRBV2; 7 nucleotides agree with TRBD2. This CDR3 is built from 16 residues. Unmatched junction bases numbered 12, after V lost 2 bases and J lost 7 bases. Germline values: CDR1 SNHLY, CDR2 FYNNEI. Drawing the rest from reference TRBV2 and TRBJ2-3, the complete variable domain is EPEVTQTPSHQVTQMGQEVILRCVPISNHLYFYWYRQILGQKVEFLVSFYNNEISEKSEIFDDQFSVERPDGSNFTLKIRSTKLEDSAMYFCASSERLRESGNTQYFGPGTRLTVL.

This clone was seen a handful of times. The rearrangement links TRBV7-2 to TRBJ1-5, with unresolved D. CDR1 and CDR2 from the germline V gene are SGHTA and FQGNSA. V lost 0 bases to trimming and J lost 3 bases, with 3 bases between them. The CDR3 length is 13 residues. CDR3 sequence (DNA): TGTGCCAGCAGCTTAGCTACCAATCAGCCCCAGCATTTT. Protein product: CASSLATNQPQHF. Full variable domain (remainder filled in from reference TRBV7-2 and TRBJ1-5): GAGVSQSPSNKVTEKGKDVELRCDPISGHTALYWYRQSLGQGLEFLIYFQGNSAPDKSGLPSDRFSAERTGGSVSTLTIQRTQQEDSAVYLCASSLATNQPQHFGDGTRLSIL.

DNA of the CDR3: TGTGCCAGCAGCGTGACACCCAGCTCCTACGAGCAGTACTTC. This translates into CASSVTPSSYEQYF. The rearrangement uses TRBV7-8 and TRBJ2-7; D call uncertain. V was cut by 5 bases and J by 0 bases, with 11 bases left in between. CDR3 size: 14 residues. The germline V gene encodes CDR1 SGHVS and CDR2 FQNEAQ.

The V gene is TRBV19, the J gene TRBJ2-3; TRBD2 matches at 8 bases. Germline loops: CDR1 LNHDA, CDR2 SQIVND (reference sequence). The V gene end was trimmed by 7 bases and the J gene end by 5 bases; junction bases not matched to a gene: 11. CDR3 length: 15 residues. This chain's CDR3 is CASTPVGLAGDTQYF. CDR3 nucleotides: TGTGCCAGTACCCCCGTGGGGCTAGCGGGAGATACGCAGTATTTT.

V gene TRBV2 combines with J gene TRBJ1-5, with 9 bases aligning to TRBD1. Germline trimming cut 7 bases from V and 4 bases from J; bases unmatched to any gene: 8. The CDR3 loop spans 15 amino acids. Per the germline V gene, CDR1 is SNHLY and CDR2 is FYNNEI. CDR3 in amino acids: CASKYGQGQNQPQHF. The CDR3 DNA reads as TGTGCCAGCAAATACGGACAGGGGCAGAATCAGCCCCAGCATTTT. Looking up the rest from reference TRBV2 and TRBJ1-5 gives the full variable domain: EPEVTQTPSHQVTQMGQEVILRCVPISNHLYFYWYRQILGQKVEFLVSFYNNEISEKSEIFDDQFSVERPDGSNFTLKIRSTKLEDSAMYFCASKYGQGQNQPQHFGDGTRLSIL.

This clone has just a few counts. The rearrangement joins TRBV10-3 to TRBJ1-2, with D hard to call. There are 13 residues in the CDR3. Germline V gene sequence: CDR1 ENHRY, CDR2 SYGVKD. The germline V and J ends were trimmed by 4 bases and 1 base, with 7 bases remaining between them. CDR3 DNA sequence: TGTGCCATCAGTGTCAACCTTAACTATGGCTACACCTTC. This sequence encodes CAISVNLNYGYTF.

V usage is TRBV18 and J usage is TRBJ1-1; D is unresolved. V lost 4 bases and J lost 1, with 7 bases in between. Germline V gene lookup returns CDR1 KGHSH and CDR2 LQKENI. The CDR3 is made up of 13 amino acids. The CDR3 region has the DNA TGTGCCAGCTCACTGTCCCCGAACACTGAAGCTTTCTTT. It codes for CASSLSPNTEAFF.

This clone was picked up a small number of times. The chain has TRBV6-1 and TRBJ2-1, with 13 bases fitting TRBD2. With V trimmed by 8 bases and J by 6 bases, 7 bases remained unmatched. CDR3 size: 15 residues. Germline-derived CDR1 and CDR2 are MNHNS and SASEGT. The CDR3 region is CASLRLAGGGNEQFF. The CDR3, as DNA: TGTGCCAGCCTAAGACTAGCGGGGGGTGGCAATGAGCAGTTCTTC.

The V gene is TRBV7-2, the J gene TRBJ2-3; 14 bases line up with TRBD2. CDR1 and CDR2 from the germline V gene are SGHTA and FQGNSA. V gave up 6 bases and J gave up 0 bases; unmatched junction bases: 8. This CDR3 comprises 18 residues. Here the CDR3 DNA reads TGTGCCAGCAGTTCTCCGGGACTAGCGGGAGCTAGCACAGATACGCAGTATTTT. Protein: CASSSPGLAGASTDTQYF. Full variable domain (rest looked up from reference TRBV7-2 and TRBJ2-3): GAGVSQSPSNKVTEKGKDVELRCDPISGHTALYWYRQSLGQGLEFLIYFQGNSAPDKSGLPSDRFSAERTGGSVSTLTIQRTQQEDSAVYLCASSSPGLAGASTDTQYFGPGTRLTVL.

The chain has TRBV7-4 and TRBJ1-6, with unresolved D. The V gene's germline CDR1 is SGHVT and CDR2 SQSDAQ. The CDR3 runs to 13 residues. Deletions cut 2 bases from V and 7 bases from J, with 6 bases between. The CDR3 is CASSLRVNSPLHF. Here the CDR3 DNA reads TGTGCCAGCAGCTTAAGGGTGAATTCACCCCTCCACTTT.

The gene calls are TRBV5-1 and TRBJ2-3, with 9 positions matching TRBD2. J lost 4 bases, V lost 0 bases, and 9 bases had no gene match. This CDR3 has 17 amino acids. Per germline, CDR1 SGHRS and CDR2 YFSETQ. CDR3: CASSLARLAEGADTQYF. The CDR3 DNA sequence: TGCGCCAGCAGCTTGGCCAGACTAGCGGAGGGGGCAGATACGCAGTATTTT. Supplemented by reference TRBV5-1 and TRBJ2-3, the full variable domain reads KAGVTQTPRYLIKTRGQQVTLSCSPISGHRSVSWYQQTPGQGLQFLFEYFSETQRNKGNFPGRFSGRQFSNSRSEMNVSTLELGDSALYLCASSLARLAEGADTQYFGPGTRLTVL.

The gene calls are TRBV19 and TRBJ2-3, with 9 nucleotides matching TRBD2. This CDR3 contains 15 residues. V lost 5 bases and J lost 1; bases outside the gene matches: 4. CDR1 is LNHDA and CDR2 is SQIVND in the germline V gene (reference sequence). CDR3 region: CASSLASGGTDTQYF. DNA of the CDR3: TGTGCCAGTAGTTTGGCTAGCGGGGGCACAGATACGCAGTATTTT.

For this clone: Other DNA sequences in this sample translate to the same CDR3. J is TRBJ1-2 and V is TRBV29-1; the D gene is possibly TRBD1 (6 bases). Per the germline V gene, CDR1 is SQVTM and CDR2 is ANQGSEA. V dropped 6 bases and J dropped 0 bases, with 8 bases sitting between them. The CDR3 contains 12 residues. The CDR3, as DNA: TGCAGCGTGGACAGAGCTAACTATGGCTACACCTTC. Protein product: CSVDRANYGYTF. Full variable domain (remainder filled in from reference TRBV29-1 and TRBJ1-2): SAVISQKPSRDICQRGTSLTIQCQVDSQVTMMFWYRQQPGQSLTLIATANQGSEATYESGFVIDKFPISRPNLTFSTLTVSNMSPEDSSIYLCSVDRANYGYTFGSGTRLTVV.

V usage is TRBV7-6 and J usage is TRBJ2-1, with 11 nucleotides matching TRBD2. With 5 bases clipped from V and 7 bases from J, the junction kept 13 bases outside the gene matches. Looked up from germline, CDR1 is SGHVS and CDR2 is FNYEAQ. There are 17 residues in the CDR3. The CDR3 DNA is TGTGCCAGCAGCCCAAGAGATAGCGGGGGGGCCGGTAATGAGCAGTTCTTC. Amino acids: CASSPRDSGGAGNEQFF.

CDR3 protein: CASSESRAGQTYEQYF. The CDR3, as DNA: TGCGCCAGCAGTGAGTCGAGGGCGGGACAGACCTACGAGCAGTACTTC. V gene TRBV10-2 combines with J gene TRBJ2-7, with TRBD1 as a possible D gene (7 bases). The germline V gene encodes CDR1 WSHSY and CDR2 SAAADI. V shed 0 bases and J shed 2 bases, with 14 bases lying between them. The CDR3 contains 16 residues.

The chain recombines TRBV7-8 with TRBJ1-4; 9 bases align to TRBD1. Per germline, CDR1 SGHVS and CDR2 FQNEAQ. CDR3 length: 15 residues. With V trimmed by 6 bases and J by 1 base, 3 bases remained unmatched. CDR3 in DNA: TGTGCCAGCAGGCGACAGGGGGGAACTAATGAAAAACTGTTTTTT. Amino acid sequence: CASRRQGGTNEKLFF. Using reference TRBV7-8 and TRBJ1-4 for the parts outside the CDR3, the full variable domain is GAGVSQSPRYKVAKRGQDVALRCDPISGHVSLFWYQQALGQGPEFLTYFQNEAQLDKSGLPSDRFFAERPEGSVSTLKIQRTQQEDSAVYLCASRRQGGTNEKLFFGSGTQLSVL.

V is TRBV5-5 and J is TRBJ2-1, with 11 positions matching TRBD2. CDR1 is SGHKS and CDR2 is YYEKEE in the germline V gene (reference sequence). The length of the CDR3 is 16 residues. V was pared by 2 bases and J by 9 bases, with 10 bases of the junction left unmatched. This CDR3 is CASSLLGLAGGGEQFF. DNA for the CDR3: TGTGCCAGCAGCTTACTAGGGCTAGCGGGAGGAGGTGAGCAGTTCTTC.